These 5 T cell receptor beta chains originate from one sample sequenced in a study of blood T cell repertoires in COVID-19. The assay was immunoSEQ multiplex PCR, and TCRdb's table has in-frame clones only and misses some. The sample holds 220,000 or so clones, 85% to 90% seen once. Sequencing was done on a sample of peripheral blood. These receptor sequences come from a woman between 45 and 60 years old with COVID-19, enrolled during active disease.

The chain couples TRBV5-6 to TRBJ2-5; TRBD2 is a possible D gene (6 bases). Looked up from germline, CDR1 is SGHDT and CDR2 is YYEEEE. Trimming left V 3 bases short and J 5 bases short, with 17 bases between. The CDR3 covers 15 residues. CDR3 in DNA: TGTGCCAGCAGCTCTCCTGGGGGGAAGGAGGAGACCCAGTACTTC. Encoded protein: CASSSPGGKEETQYF.

V gene TRBV3-1 (or the pseudogene TRBV3-2) combines with J gene TRBJ2-1, with TRBD2 matching over 11 bases. V lost 2 bases, J lost 7 bases, and 7 bases stayed unmatched. CDR1 is LGHDT and CDR2 is YNNKEL in the germline V gene (reference sequence). There are 16 residues in the CDR3. The CDR3 region is CASSQQVTSGVNEQFF. CDR3 in DNA: TGTGCCAGCAGCCAACAAGTGACTAGCGGGGTGAATGAGCAGTTCTTC.

This sequence joins TRBV11-2 and TRBJ1-1, with D maybe TRBD1 (5 bases). CDR1 is SGHAT, CDR2 FQNNGV, per germline. The V end lost 3 bases, the J end lost 2 bases, and 7 bases lay between the germline ends. This CDR3 spans 13 amino acids. The CDR3 region is CASSFGGNTEAFF. For the CDR3, the DNA is TGTGCCAGCAGCTTCGGGGGAAACACTGAAGCTTTCTTT.

The chain carries TRBV5-1 and TRBJ2-3; D not certain. The length of the CDR3 is 12 residues. Trimming took 0 bases from V and 5 from J, leaving 4 bases between them. Looked up from germline, CDR1 is SGHRS and CDR2 is YFSETQ. CDR3 amino acids: CASSLGVDTQYF. CDR3 DNA sequence: TGCGCCAGCAGCTTGGGAGTAGATACGCAGTATTTT.

The CDR3 DNA reads as TGTGCCAGCACTAGGACAGGGAAAAACGAGCAGTACGTC. Protein: CASTRTGKNEQYV. V is TRBV2 and J is TRBJ2-7, with 8 bases matching TRBD1. The CDR3 consists of 13 residues. The junction had 7 bases not matched to a gene; V was cut back by 7 bases and J by 5 bases. Germline V CDR1 and CDR2: SNHLY, FYNNEI.